The 28 T cell receptor beta chains in this list originate from one sample, sequenced in a study of shared clonotypes between healthy human individuals. Libraries were prepared by immunoSEQ multiplex PCR; TCRdb keeps only in-frame clonotypes and omits some of them. This table holds about 2.3 million clones, 80% to 95% found once. Sequenced input: naive CD4+ T cells from PBMCs. The subset is: CD45RA+ positively selected. These receptors all come from a man between 18 and 35 years old in good health. Some clones in this sample may be carry-over from other donors' samples.

This clone appeared a few times. The chain carries TRBV5-4 and TRBJ1-1; the D gene is possibly TRBD1 (5 bases). Germline V lookup: CDR1 SGHNT, CDR2 YYREEE (reference sequence). Between the trimmed V and J ends, which lost 7 bases and 3 bases, there was a span of 10 bases. The CDR3 runs 12 residues. The CDR3 reads CASHSQDTEAFF. For the CDR3, the DNA is TGTGCCAGCCATTCACAGGACACTGAAGCTTTCTTT. Complete variable domain (other parts from reference TRBV5-4 and TRBJ1-1): ETGVTQSPTHLIKTRGQQVTLRCSSQSGHNTVSWYQQALGQGPQFIFQYYREEENGRGNFPPRFSGLQFPNYSSELNVNALELDDSALYLCASHSQDTEAFFGQGTRLTVV.

The chain is built from TRBV5-1 and TRBJ2-1; D call uncertain. The CDR3 spans 13 residues. Trimming left V 5 bases short and J 3 bases short, with 9 bases between. Germline V gene lookup returns CDR1 SGHRS and CDR2 YFSETQ. CDR3 nucleotide sequence: TGCGCCAGCAGGGGTTCCTACTACAATGAGCAGTTCTTC. This gives the protein CASRGSYYNEQFF.

J is TRBJ2-1 and V is TRBV7-2, with D tentatively TRBD1 (5 bases). The CDR3 has 16 residues. Germline V lookup: CDR1 SGHTA, CDR2 FQGNSA. V was clipped by 5 bases and J by 0 bases, with 14 bases between them. CDR3 DNA: TGTGCCAGCAGCCCAAGTGGGGCTTCCTCCTACAATGAGCAGTTCTTC. Residues: CASSPSGASSYNEQFF.

The chain joins TRBV5-1 to TRBJ2-2, with 10 bases aligning to TRBD2. The CDR3 has 15 residues. The ends lost 5 bases at V and 5 bases at J; junction bases unmatched: 6. Germline lookup yields CDR1 SGHRS and CDR2 YFSETQ. CDR3 sequence: CASRIIAGGTGELFF. CDR3 bases: TGCGCCAGCAGAATTATAGCGGGAGGTACCGGGGAGCTGTTTTTT.

CDR3 loop: CASTKGPSPQHF. In DNA form, the CDR3 reads TGTGCCAGCACGAAGGGTCCCTCGCCCCAGCATTTT. J is TRBJ1-5 and V is TRBV28; D uncertain. CDR1 MDHEN and CDR2 SYDVKM come from the germline V gene. V gave up 7 bases and J gave up 9 bases, with 13 bases separating them. This CDR3 is 12 amino acids long.

This chain connects TRBV28 to TRBJ2-7, with TRBD2 matching over 11 bases. CDR3 size: 16 residues. J was trimmed by 4 bases and V by 7 bases; bases with no gene match: 12. The germline V gene encodes CDR1 MDHEN and CDR2 SYDVKM. The DNA for the CDR3 is TGTGCCAGCATTAATTCGGTAGGGACTAGCGGTTACGAGCAGTACTTC. Translating it yields CASINSVGTSGYEQYF.

This chain joins TRBV28 and TRBJ1-2; TRBD1 might be the D (5 bases). V was trimmed by 7 bases and J by 6 bases, leaving 24 bases between them. Germline-derived CDR1 and CDR2 are MDHEN and SYDVKM. This CDR3 contains 16 residues. The CDR3 nucleotides read TGTGCCAGCAACCGGGCAGGGTACCGGTCGGGGAATGGCTACACCTTC. Protein: CASNRAGYRSGNGYTF.

The rearrangement links TRBV28 to TRBJ1-2; tentatively, D is TRBD1 (5 bases). The CDR3 length is 15 residues. Trimming took 6 bases from V and 8 from J, leaving 22 bases between them. CDR1 MDHEN and CDR2 SYDVKM come from the germline V gene. The CDR3 nucleotides read TGTGCCAGCAGAACACCACAGGACGGGCCGGAGGGCTACACCTTC. Amino acid sequence: CASRTPQDGPEGYTF.

The V call is TRBV7-7, the J call TRBJ2-2; tentative D call: TRBD2 (6 bases). Trimming removed 4 bases at V and 8 bases at J, with 20 bases between. There are 16 residues in the CDR3. Germline V gives CDR1 SSHAT, CDR2 FNYEAQ (reference sequence). The CDR3 loop is CASSSGHGSSSGELFF. CDR3 sequence (DNA): TGTGCCAGCAGCTCCGGCCACGGGAGTAGTTCAGGGGAGCTGTTTTTT.

The chain recombines TRBV29-1 with TRBJ1-2; TRBD1 agrees at 7 bases. Looked up from germline, CDR1 is SQVTM and CDR2 is ANQGSEA. V was pared by 3 bases and J by 5 bases, with 6 bases of the junction left unmatched. The CDR3 consists of 13 residues. CDR3 region: CSVEWGDRYGYTF. The CDR3 bases are TGCAGCGTTGAGTGGGGGGACAGATATGGCTACACCTTC.

This chain links TRBV7-6 with TRBJ2-7; maybe TRBD1 (5 bases). Trimming cost V 1 base and J 3 bases, with 13 bases left between them. CDR3 size: 15 residues. CDR1 and CDR2 (germline): SGHVS, FNYEAQ. The CDR3 is CASSLETGERYEQYF. DNA of the CDR3: TGTGCCAGCAGCTTAGAAACAGGCGAACGCTACGAGCAGTACTTC.

Regarding this clone: Other nucleotide sequences in the sample specify the same CDR3. V usage is TRBV6-1 and J usage is TRBJ1-1; a possible D gene is TRBD1 (5 bases). V lost 3 bases and J 1 base, leaving 6 bases between the germline ends. This CDR3 region has 13 residues. Germline V CDR1 and CDR2: MNHNS, SASEGT. The CDR3 DNA reads as TGTGCCAGCAGTGATAGGGGGAACACTGAAGCTTTCTTT. Its protein is CASSDRGNTEAFF.

The chain couples TRBV7-2 to TRBJ2-3, with D possibly being TRBD1 (5 bases). The CDR3 contains 16 residues. CDR1 is SGHTA and CDR2 is FQGNSA in the germline V gene. Trimming removed 6 bases at V and 5 bases at J, with 21 bases between. CDR3 protein: CASRQRRHNQGDTQYF. CDR3 nucleotide sequence: TGTGCCAGCAGACAACGACGACACAACCAGGGAGATACGCAGTATTTT. Complete variable domain (other parts from reference TRBV7-2 and TRBJ2-3): GAGVSQSPSNKVTEKGKDVELRCDPISGHTALYWYRQSLGQGLEFLIYFQGNSAPDKSGLPSDRFSAERTGGSVSTLTIQRTQQEDSAVYLCASRQRRHNQGDTQYFGPGTRLTVL.

Turning to this clone: This sample also contains other DNA sequences that code for the same CDR3. The V call is TRBV28, the J call TRBJ1-1; D is undetermined. The CDR3 has 13 residues. In germline, CDR1 is MDHEN, CDR2 SYDVKM. V was trimmed by 6 bases and J by 1 base, leaving 9 bases between them. In DNA form, the CDR3 reads TGTGCCAGCAGCCTTCCCGGGAACACTGAAGCTTTCTTT. This codes for CASSLPGNTEAFF.

This chain links TRBV5-1 with TRBJ2-2, with a tentative D call TRBD1 (6 bases). The CDR3 spans 15 residues. The germline gives CDR1 SGHRS, CDR2 YFSETQ. Trimming stripped 4 bases from V and 0 bases from J, with 10 bases between. The CDR3 reads CASSLRGPNTGELFF. The CDR3 bases are TGCGCCAGCAGCCTCAGGGGCCCGAACACCGGGGAGCTGTTTTTT.

V gene TRBV5-1 combines with J gene TRBJ2-3; the match to TRBD1 covers 8 bases. Per the germline V gene, CDR1 is SGHRS and CDR2 is YFSETQ. The CDR3 is 15 amino acids. The V and J ends lost 4 bases and 2 bases, in that order; junction bases with no gene match: 6. For the CDR3, the DNA is TGCGCCAGCAGCCCTGGACAGGGACACACAGATACGCAGTATTTT. This gives the protein CASSPGQGHTDTQYF.

In its sample, this clone was seen once. The chain links TRBV7-2 to TRBJ2-1; 13 nucleotides agree with TRBD2. This CDR3 is built from 15 residues. V shed 3 bases and J 9 bases; nucleotides not matched to a gene: 5. Germline CDR1 reads SGHTA; CDR2 reads FQGNSA. CDR3 nucleotide sequence: TGTGCCAGCAGCTTCCGGACTAGCGGGAGAGGTGAGCAGTTCTTC. This codes for CASSFRTSGRGEQFF.

The chain joins TRBV9 to TRBJ2-5; 7 bases fit TRBD1. This CDR3 has 17 residues. After removal of 3 bases from V and 2 bases from J, the junction contained 13 bases not matched to a gene. Germline CDR1 SGDLS, CDR2 YYNGEE. CDR3 sequence (DNA): TGTGCCAGCAGCGCTCGACAGGGCCCCTTTACTCAAGAGACCCAGTACTTC. Protein: CASSARQGPFTQETQYF.

This clone has just a few counts. This chain connects TRBV2 to TRBJ2-2; 7 bases line up with TRBD1. V was clipped by 5 bases and J by 6 bases; unmatched bases: 6. There are 14 residues in the CDR3. The germline V gene encodes CDR1 SNHLY and CDR2 FYNNEI. The CDR3: CASSPYRGAGELFF. In nucleotides, the CDR3 is TGTGCCAGCAGTCCATACAGGGGAGCCGGGGAGCTGTTTTTT.

The V call is TRBV7-2, the J call TRBJ2-7; D unclear. In germline, CDR1 is SGHTA, CDR2 FQGNSA. Trimming cost V 3 bases and J 0 bases, with 12 bases left between them. The CDR3 is made up of 15 amino acids. The CDR3 here is CASSFSTASSYEQYF. CDR3 nucleotides: TGTGCCAGCAGCTTCAGCACGGCCAGCTCCTACGAGCAGTACTTC.

The chain couples TRBV28 to TRBJ1-1, with D tentatively TRBD1 (5 bases). This CDR3 region has 15 residues. Germline lookup yields CDR1 MDHEN and CDR2 SYDVKM. V was clipped by 6 bases and J by 4 bases, with 18 bases between them. The CDR3 is CASRTPGESSTEAFF. The CDR3 nucleotides are TGTGCCAGCAGGACTCCGGGGGAGTCAAGCACTGAAGCTTTCTTT.

The chain carries TRBV28 and TRBJ1-5; weak D call: TRBD1 (6 bases). V dropped 6 bases and J dropped 3 bases, with 15 bases sitting between them. CDR3 length: 15 residues. Germline-derived CDR1 and CDR2 are MDHEN and SYDVKM. The CDR3 here is CASRSRDRINQPQHF. The CDR3, as DNA: TGTGCCAGCAGGTCACGAGACAGGATCAATCAGCCCCAGCATTTT.

The chain couples TRBV5-4 to TRBJ2-3; no reliable D call. This CDR3 comprises 14 residues. Germline V gene lookup returns CDR1 SGHNT and CDR2 YYREEE (reference sequence). The V end lost 0 bases, the J end lost 2 bases, and 7 bases lay between the germline ends. In DNA form, the CDR3 reads TGTGCCAGCAGCTTGGGGGTAATCACAGATACGCAGTATTTT. Translation gives CASSLGVITDTQYF.

This chain links TRBV2 with TRBJ2-3; the D is unclear. The germline V gene encodes CDR1 SNHLY and CDR2 FYNNEI. This CDR3 is built from 12 residues. V lost 8 bases to trimming and J lost 0 bases, with 6 bases between them. CDR3 in DNA: TGTGCCAGCCAGGTTAGCACAGATACGCAGTATTTT. Its translation: CASQVSTDTQYF.

The rearrangement links TRBV6-1 to TRBJ2-5; D gene unclear. CDR1 is MNHNS, CDR2 SASEGT, per germline. Trimming stripped 5 bases from V and 1 base from J, with 11 bases between. CDR3 length: 14 amino acids. The DNA of the CDR3 is TGTGCCAGCAGTTTTGGACCTGCCCAAGAGACCCAGTACTTC. This translates into CASSFGPAQETQYF.

The chain's CDR3 is CSADGGSSYNEQFF. The CDR3 nucleotides are TGCAGCGCCGATGGGGGGAGCTCCTACAATGAGCAGTTCTTC. The chain combines TRBV29-1 with TRBJ2-1, with D possibly being TRBD2 (6 bases). CDR3 length: 14 residues. Looked up from germline, CDR1 is SQVTM and CDR2 is ANQGSEA. V lost 7 bases and J lost 0, with 13 bases in between.

J is TRBJ2-7 and V is TRBV28, with 7 bases identical to TRBD1. This CDR3 contains 14 residues. The V gene's germline CDR1 is MDHEN and CDR2 SYDVKM. The ends lost 6 bases at V and 4 bases at J; junction bases unmatched: 9. The CDR3 coding sequence is TGTGCCAGCAGGTACCAGGGACAGATATACGAGCAGTACTTC. Protein: CASRYQGQIYEQYF.

V and J are TRBV28 and TRBJ1-4, with 9 bases identical to TRBD1. With 6 bases clipped from V and 3 bases from J, the junction kept 5 bases outside the gene matches. Germline CDR1 reads MDHEN; CDR2 reads SYDVKM. This CDR3 comprises 15 residues. CDR3: CASSKQGAANEKLFF. As DNA, the CDR3 is TGTGCCAGCAGCAAACAGGGGGCAGCTAATGAAAAACTGTTTTTT.